One and the same sample provided the 19 T cell receptor beta chains below, sequenced in a study of T cell responses to AZD1222 COVID-19 vaccine. Profiled with immunoSEQ multiplex PCR; TCRdb holds only in-frame clones, not every one. The sample records more than 90,000 clones, 85% to 90% being singletons. Specimen: peripheral blood, collected on day 0 of AZD1222 vaccination. The source of these receptors is an adult in good health.

This clone has just a few counts. V gene TRBV30 combines with J gene TRBJ1-1; D is unresolved. This CDR3 has 14 amino acids. V was pared by 0 bases and J by 2 bases, with 10 bases between. Per germline, CDR1 GTSNPN and CDR2 SVGIG (reference sequence). CDR3 sequence reads: CAWSVVDRNTEAFF. The CDR3 bases are TGTGCCTGGAGTGTTGTAGACCGAAACACTGAAGCTTTCTTT.

The J gene is TRBJ1-5, the V gene TRBV2; D unresolved. CDR3 length: 18 amino acids. The germline V gene has CDR1 SNHLY and CDR2 FYNNEI. V shed 2 bases and J shed 0 bases, with 17 bases lying between them. The CDR3 DNA is TGTGCCAGCAGTGAACTTCTCCCGAGGCGGGCTAGCAATCAGCCCCAGCATTTT. Amino acid sequence: CASSELLPRRASNQPQHF.

The chain couples TRBV5-4 to TRBJ2-7, with 8 bases that match TRBD2. The trim removed 0 bases at V and 0 bases at J, leaving 5 bases unmatched. The V gene's germline CDR1 is SGHNT and CDR2 YYREEE (reference sequence). The CDR3 is 16 residues long. CDR3 in DNA: TGTGCCAGCAGCTTGGTCGGGAGGGCCGCCTCCTACGAGCAGTACTTC. Amino acid sequence: CASSLVGRAASYEQYF.

The chain joins TRBV27 to TRBJ2-7; 11 bases match TRBD2. The length of the CDR3 is 15 residues. CDR1 and CDR2 from the germline V gene are MNHEY and SMNVEV (reference sequence). Trimming cost V 7 bases and J 5 bases; bases outside gene matches: 10. The DNA of the CDR3 is TGTGCCAGCAATTCGGTGACTAGCGGGAATAACGAGCAGTACTTC. Its protein is CASNSVTSGNNEQYF.

The V call is TRBV4-3, the J call TRBJ1-5, with a weak D call TRBD1 (6 bases). This CDR3 has 16 amino acids. With 0 bases removed from V and 7 bases from J, the gap between germline ends came to 16 bases. Germline-derived CDR1 and CDR2 are LGHNA and YSLEER. DNA of the CDR3: TGCGCCAGCAGCCAAGATAACCGGGGGGCTGGCCAGCCCCAGCATTTT. Its translation: CASSQDNRGAGQPQHF.

The chain carries TRBV27 and TRBJ2-6; D gene uncertain. The germline V gene encodes CDR1 MNHEY and CDR2 SMNVEV (reference sequence). V was clipped by 2 bases and J by 2 bases, with 4 bases between them. This CDR3 region has 14 residues. This CDR3 is CASSLVAGANVLTF. CDR3 nucleotides: TGTGCCAGCAGTTTAGTAGCTGGGGCCAACGTCCTGACTTTC.

The gene calls are TRBV27 and TRBJ1-5, with D hard to call. The CDR3 sequence is 14 residues long. The ends were cut back, 3 bases at V and 3 bases at J, with 9 bases in the middle. The germline gives CDR1 MNHEY, CDR2 SMNVEV (reference sequence). The CDR3, as DNA: TGTGCCAGCAGTTTTACCGGCTACAATCAGCCCCAGCATTTT. This codes for CASSFTGYNQPQHF.

The chain joins TRBV29-1 to TRBJ2-2; D call uncertain. Germline V gene data show CDR1 as SQVTM and CDR2 as ANQGSEA. V shed 7 bases and J shed 3 bases, with 15 bases lying between them. This CDR3 comprises 14 residues. The CDR3 spells CSARRQTDTGELFF. The CDR3 DNA follows: TGCAGCGCCCGCCGGCAGACGGACACCGGGGAGCTGTTTTTT.

The V call is TRBV28, the J call TRBJ1-1; unclear D gene. Trimming pared 7 bases from V and 4 bases from J, leaving 13 bases between. The CDR3 has 13 amino acids. Germline values: CDR1 MDHEN, CDR2 SYDVKM. The CDR3 region is CASIYNLGTEAFF. The DNA of the CDR3 is TGTGCCAGCATCTACAACTTAGGCACTGAAGCTTTCTTT.

Comments on this clone: Other DNA sequences in this sample translate to the same CDR3. V is TRBV5-1 and J is TRBJ2-1; 7 nucleotides match TRBD2. The CDR3 contains 15 residues. In germline, CDR1 is SGHRS, CDR2 YFSETQ. J was trimmed by 8 bases and V by 0 bases; bases with no gene match: 8. The CDR3 here is CASSLGSSGGDEQFF. In nucleotides, the CDR3 is TGCGCCAGCAGCTTGGGGTCTAGCGGCGGGGATGAGCAGTTCTTC.

The CDR3 is CASSSARLGGNTIYF. The DNA for the CDR3 is TGTGCCAGCAGCTCGGCGCGCCTTGGAGGAAACACCATATATTTT. The chain joins TRBV7-2 to TRBJ1-3; D gene unclear. Germline V gene lookup returns CDR1 SGHTA and CDR2 FQGNSA. Between the trimmed V and J ends, which lost 4 bases and 4 bases, there was a span of 14 bases. CDR3 size: 15 residues.

The chain joins TRBV10-2 to TRBJ2-7; 7 bases fit TRBD1. CDR3 length: 14 residues. The V gene end was trimmed by 5 bases and the J gene end by 4 bases; junction bases not matched to a gene: 8. Germline V lookup: CDR1 WSHSY, CDR2 SAAADI. CDR3 protein: CASSYDRVPYEQYF. In nucleotides, the CDR3 is TGCGCCAGCAGTTACGACAGGGTCCCATACGAGCAGTACTTC.

Only one count was recorded for this clone. The chain is built from TRBV30 and TRBJ2-1, with D possibly called TRBD1 or TRBD2 (5 bases each). The CDR3 contains 11 residues. Germline values: CDR1 GTSNPN, CDR2 SVGIG (reference sequence). In nucleotides, the CDR3 is TGTGCACGGGGCCAATCTGGGGAGCAGTTCTTC. It encodes CARGQSGEQFF.

The chain employs TRBV27 and TRBJ1-6; 10 bases match TRBD1. Losses at the gene ends were 3 bases for V and 9 bases for J; bases not matched to a gene: 5. Germline CDR1 and CDR2: MNHEY and SMNVEV (reference sequence). The CDR3 contains 15 residues. DNA for the CDR3: TGTGCCAGCAGTTTCCGGGACAGGGGTTTTTCACCCCTCCACTTT. Translation: CASSFRDRGFSPLHF.

The chain links TRBV19 to TRBJ2-1; D remains ambiguous. Trimming shortened V by 3 bases and J by 5 bases, and 5 bases separated the two germline ends. CDR1 and CDR2 from the germline V gene are LNHDA and SQIVND (reference sequence). This CDR3 spans 12 amino acids. DNA of the CDR3: TGTGCCAGTAGTATTGGAAACAATGAGCAGTTCTTC. As protein: CASSIGNNEQFF.

This clone occurred a few times. The chain has TRBV13 and TRBJ2-2, with no clear D. The CDR3 extends over 14 amino acids. Germline V lookup: CDR1 PRHDT, CDR2 FYEKMQ (reference sequence). V lost 5 bases and J lost 1, with 8 bases in between. The chain's CDR3 is CASSPTGNTGELFF. The CDR3 DNA follows: TGTGCCAGCAGCCCGACCGGGAACACCGGGGAGCTGTTTTTT.

This sequence joins TRBV30 and TRBJ1-5; 8 bases agree with TRBD1. Germline-derived CDR1 and CDR2 are GTSNPN and SVGIG (reference sequence). V lost 1 base to trimming and J lost 4 bases; unmatched junction nucleotides: 9. The CDR3 runs to 16 residues. CDR3 loop: CAWSAPTTGGNQPQHF. CDR3 sequence (DNA): TGTGCCTGGAGTGCCCCAACAACAGGGGGTAATCAGCCCCAGCATTTT.

This clone was observed a single time. The chain carries TRBV5-1 and TRBJ2-5, with 12 positions matching TRBD2. The germline V gene encodes CDR1 SGHRS and CDR2 YFSETQ. There are 16 residues in the CDR3. The trim removed 0 bases at V and 2 bases at J, leaving 2 bases unmatched. CDR3 nucleotides: TGCGCCAGCAGCTTGGGGACTAGCGGGGCACAAGAGACCCAGTACTTC. This codes for CASSLGTSGAQETQYF.

This clone was observed a single time. The chain couples TRBV30 to TRBJ1-2, with TRBD1 matching over 8 bases. The CDR3 length is 13 residues. The germline CDR1 and CDR2 sequences are GTSNPN and SVGIG (reference sequence). With V trimmed by 2 bases and J by 8 bases, 7 bases remained unmatched. CDR3: CAWSRDRPLGYTF. As DNA, the CDR3 is TGTGCCTGGAGTCGGGACAGGCCCTTGGGCTACACCTTC.